Presented here are 24 T cell receptor beta chains from one specimen sequenced in a study of shared clonotypes between healthy human individuals. Sequenced by immunoSEQ multiplex PCR; TCRdb stores in-frame clones only, minus some. Of a few million clones in the sample, around nine tenths were seen once. The sample was naive CD4+ T cells sorted from blood. Regarding subset: CD45RA+ positively selected. The origin of the receptors is a man aged 18 to 30 in good health.

The CDR3 sequence: CASKLAGANVLTF. The CDR3 DNA is TGTGCCAGCAAGTTAGCTGGGGCCAACGTCCTGACTTTC. The rearrangement joins TRBV6-1 to TRBJ2-6; no clear D. The CDR3 loop spans 13 amino acids. V shed 7 bases and J shed 2 bases, with 6 bases lying between them. Germline V CDR1 and CDR2: MNHNS, SASEGT.

This clone was counted once. This chain joins TRBV19 and TRBJ2-1; 11 nucleotides agree with TRBD2. Germline CDR1 reads LNHDA; CDR2 reads SQIVND (reference sequence). Trimming removed 5 bases from V and 3 bases from J; junction bases left unmatched: 12. This CDR3 is 18 amino acids long. The CDR3 is CASSLEGGTSGFYNEQFF. In DNA form, the CDR3 reads TGTGCCAGTAGTCTGGAGGGCGGGACTAGCGGTTTCTACAATGAGCAGTTCTTC.

This chain connects TRBV5-5 to TRBJ1-2; D gene ambiguous. The CDR3 is 15 residues long. V was pared by 0 bases and J by 0 bases, with 9 bases between. CDR1 is SGHKS, CDR2 YYEKEE, per germline (reference sequence). The CDR3 nucleotides are TGTGCCAGCAGCTTGGTCCAGGACGCTAACTATGGCTACACCTTC. The encoded protein is CASSLVQDANYGYTF. The whole variable domain, remainder taken from reference TRBV5-5 and TRBJ1-2, is DAGVTQSPTHLIKTRGQQVTLRCSPISGHKSVSWYQQVLGQGPQFIFQYYEKEERGRGNFPDRFSARQFPNYSSELNVNALLLGDSALYLCASSLVQDANYGYTFGSGTRLTVV.

The chain has TRBV5-1 and TRBJ2-3; D unresolved. The CDR3 runs 14 residues. Trimming took off 0 bases at V and 10 bases at J, with 15 bases between the two ends. CDR1 is SGHRS and CDR2 is YFSETQ in the germline V gene. The CDR3 loop is CASSLALVGQAQYF. CDR3 coding DNA: TGCGCCAGCAGCTTGGCTTTGGTAGGCCAGGCGCAGTATTTT.

This clone is a singleton in its sample. The chain links TRBV5-6 to TRBJ2-3, with 10 bases matching TRBD1. The ends lost 4 bases at V and 0 bases at J; junction bases unmatched: 5. The CDR3 consists of 16 residues. Germline values: CDR1 SGHDT, CDR2 YYEEEE. The chain's CDR3 is CASSPPGQGSTDTQYF. DNA of the CDR3: TGTGCCAGCAGCCCCCCGGGACAGGGGAGCACAGATACGCAGTATTTT.

CDR3 coding DNA: TGCAGCCTAGGGACAGAACATGGCTACACCTTC. Translating gives CSLGTEHGYTF. J is TRBJ1-2 and V is TRBV29-1, with 7 bases fitting TRBD1. This CDR3 comprises 11 residues. The V gene end was trimmed by 8 bases and the J gene end by 6 bases; junction bases not matched to a gene: 6. Germline V gene sequence: CDR1 SQVTM, CDR2 ANQGSEA.

The rearrangement uses TRBV9 and TRBJ2-1; TRBD2 aligns across 12 bases. CDR3 length equals 17 residues. The V gene's germline CDR1 is SGDLS and CDR2 YYNGEE. V lost 0 bases and J lost 4; bases outside the gene matches: 5. CDR3 sequence reads: CASSVADGLAGYNEQFF. The CDR3 DNA sequence: TGTGCCAGCAGCGTAGCCGATGGACTAGCGGGGTACAATGAGCAGTTCTTC. The full variable domain, its missing parts supplied by reference TRBV9 and TRBJ2-1, is DSGVTQTPKHLITATGQRVTLRCSPRSGDLSVYWYQQSLDQGLQFLIQYYNGEERAKGNILERFSAQQFPDLHSELNLSSLELGDSALYFCASSVADGLAGYNEQFFGPGTRLTVL.

The CDR3 DNA follows: TGCGCCAGCAGTCAATCATACGGCAGCTCCTACGAGCAGTACTTC. Its protein is CASSQSYGSSYEQYF. This chain uses TRBV23-1 with TRBJ2-7; D call uncertain. TRBV23-1 is an open reading frame whose function is uncertain. The CDR3 covers 15 residues. The ends were cut back, 0 bases at V and 0 bases at J, with 9 bases in the middle.

The chain has TRBV10-1 and TRBJ2-7, with D possibly matching TRBD1 (6 bases). CDR3 length: 13 amino acids. Between the trimmed V and J ends, which lost 5 bases and 0 bases, there was a span of 8 bases. In germline, CDR1 is WNHNN, CDR2 SYGVQD (reference sequence). CDR3 in amino acids: CASSRGGSYEQYF. The CDR3 bases are TGCGCCAGCAGTAGAGGGGGCTCCTACGAGCAGTACTTC.

V usage is TRBV7-9 and J usage is TRBJ2-5, with 9 positions matching TRBD1. Germline values: CDR1 SEHNR, CDR2 FQNEAQ (reference sequence). Trimming removed 4 bases from V and 2 bases from J; junction bases left unmatched: 11. CDR3 length: 17 residues. This CDR3 reads CASSSHSDRGIQETQYF. The CDR3 nucleotides are TGTGCCAGCAGCTCCCATAGCGACAGGGGGATACAAGAGACCCAGTACTTC.

The chain uses TRBV7-2 and TRBJ2-3; D might be TRBD2 (7 bases). CDR1 SGHTA and CDR2 FQGNSA come from the germline V gene. The CDR3 consists of 13 residues. Trimming took 4 bases from V and 4 from J, leaving 9 bases between them. The CDR3 spells CASSSGGSDTQYF. CDR3 sequence (DNA): TGTGCCAGCAGCTCGGGGGGCTCAGATACGCAGTATTTT.

The chain carries TRBV6-1 and TRBJ2-1, with 8 bases identical to TRBD2. V dropped 6 bases and J dropped 3; count of bases not matched to a gene: 7. There are 15 residues in the CDR3. CDR1 and CDR2 from the germline V gene are MNHNS and SASEGT. The CDR3 sequence: CASSTTSGGYNEQFF. The CDR3 bases are TGTGCCAGCAGCACTACTAGCGGAGGCTACAATGAGCAGTTCTTC.

A word on this clone: Other DNA sequences from this sample encode an identical CDR3 as well. The chain couples TRBV11-3 to TRBJ2-2; D is undetermined. Germline lookup yields CDR1 SGHNT and CDR2 YENEEA. V was shortened by 5 bases and J by 0 bases, with 1 base between the two germline ends. This CDR3 region has 12 residues. The CDR3 DNA sequence: TGTGCCAGCAGCCCGAACACCGGGGAGCTGTTTTTT. Amino acids: CASSPNTGELFF. Filled out from reference TRBV11-3 and TRBJ2-2, the complete variable domain reads EAGVVQSPRYKIIEKKQPVAFWCNPISGHNTLYWYLQNLGQGPELLIRYENEEAVDDSQLPKDRFSAERLKGVDSTLKIQPAELGDSAVYLCASSPNTGELFFGEGSRLTVL.

The rearrangement uses TRBV6-1 and TRBJ2-1; 8 bases line up with TRBD2. The germline V gene encodes CDR1 MNHNS and CDR2 SASEGT. The CDR3 consists of 14 residues. Unmatched junction bases numbered 5, after V lost 8 bases and J lost 2 bases. The CDR3 DNA follows: TGTGCCAGCGTCCTAGCGGGTGCCTACAATGAGCAGTTCTTC. Translating gives CASVLAGAYNEQFF.

This clone has more than one count but fewer than ten. The same CDR3 can be traced to other DNA sequences in this sample. The rearrangement uses TRBV9 and TRBJ1-1; possible D gene TRBD1, 5 bases. The CDR3 loop spans 14 amino acids. Germline CDR1 reads SGDLS; CDR2 reads YYNGEE. The V end lost 2 bases, the J end lost 1 base, and 9 bases lay between the germline ends. CDR3 nucleotide sequence: TGTGCCAGCAGCGTTCAGGGAGGGAACACTGAAGCTTTCTTT. Amino acids: CASSVQGGNTEAFF.

A word on this clone: Other DNA sequences in this sample translate to the same CDR3. This rearrangement joins TRBV7-9 to TRBJ1-5, with D possibly matching TRBD1 (6 bases). CDR3 length: 13 amino acids. Trimming shortened V by 3 bases and J by 6 bases, and 9 bases separated the two germline ends. Germline lookup yields CDR1 SEHNR and CDR2 FQNEAQ (reference sequence). The CDR3 loop reads CASSLDRIQPQHF. The CDR3 coding sequence is TGTGCCAGCAGCTTGGACAGAATTCAGCCCCAGCATTTT. Combining the CDR3 with reference TRBV7-9 and TRBJ1-5 gives the whole variable domain DTGVSQNPRHKITKRGQNVTFRCDPISEHNRLYWYRQTLGQGPEFLTYFQNEAQLEKSRLLSDRFSAERPKGSFSTLEIQRTEQGDSAMYLCASSLDRIQPQHFGDGTRLSIL.

This clone was counted only a few times. Other DNA sequences of this sample code for an identical CDR3. The genes are TRBV30 and TRBJ2-5; D gene ambiguous. The CDR3 covers 10 residues. In germline, CDR1 is GTSNPN, CDR2 SVGIG (reference sequence). V was clipped by 2 bases and J by 5 bases, with 3 bases between them. The CDR3 bases are TGTGCCTGGAGTAGGGAGACCCAGTACTTC. Protein product: CAWSRETQYF.

The chain uses TRBV28 and TRBJ2-2, with TRBD1 matching 7 bases. Trimming took 6 bases from V and 7 from J; bases not matched to a gene: 11. The CDR3 has 15 residues. In germline, CDR1 is MDHEN, CDR2 SYDVKM. The CDR3 protein is CASRGGRLQSGELFF. For the CDR3, the DNA is TGTGCCAGCAGAGGGGGCAGACTACAGAGCGGGGAGCTGTTTTTT.

The chain has TRBV10-2 and TRBJ2-7; 9 bases match TRBD1. The CDR3 extends over 13 amino acids. V was pared by 7 bases and J by 1 base, with 2 bases of the junction left unmatched. From germline, CDR1 is WSHSY and CDR2 SAAADI. The CDR3 DNA reads TGCGCCAGCACCGGGACAGGGTCCTACGAGCAGTACTTC. Translating it yields CASTGTGSYEQYF.

The V and J genes are TRBV9 and TRBJ1-1; 9 nucleotides line up with TRBD1. The CDR3 runs to 17 residues. From germline, CDR1 is SGDLS and CDR2 YYNGEE. V shed 3 bases, J shed 4 bases, and the junction held 13 bases outside the gene matches. The CDR3 DNA follows: TGTGCCAGCAGCGCTGACCCCGGGACAGGGCTGGTCACTGAAGCTTTCTTT. Residues: CASSADPGTGLVTEAFF.

V and J are TRBV6-1 and TRBJ1-1, with 10 bases lining up with TRBD1. Per germline, CDR1 MNHNS and CDR2 SASEGT. The V gene end was trimmed by 4 bases and the J gene end by 4 bases; junction bases not matched to a gene: 3. CDR3 size: 14 residues. The CDR3 DNA reads TGTGCCAGCAGTGCCGGGACAGGGGTCACTGAAGCTTTCTTT. It translates to CASSAGTGVTEAFF.

This rearrangement joins TRBV27 to TRBJ1-4, with D uncertain. Trimming removed 6 bases from V and 1 base from J, with 12 bases in between. Germline CDR1 MNHEY, CDR2 SMNVEV (reference sequence). This CDR3 spans 15 amino acids. The CDR3 spells CASSPWTGTNEKLFF. CDR3 DNA: TGTGCCAGCAGCCCCTGGACGGGAACTAATGAAAAACTGTTTTTT.

Only one count was recorded for this clone. J is TRBJ1-1 and V is TRBV5-4, with 8 positions matching TRBD1. From germline, CDR1 is SGHNT and CDR2 YYREEE (reference sequence). The CDR3 spans 16 residues. With V trimmed by 4 bases and J by 3 bases, 11 bases remained unmatched. The CDR3 is CASSPLGQGSDTEAFF. In DNA, the CDR3 is TGTGCCAGCAGCCCCCTTGGACAGGGAAGTGACACTGAAGCTTTCTTT. Together with reference TRBV5-4 and TRBJ1-1, the CDR3 gives the full variable domain: ETGVTQSPTHLIKTRGQQVTLRCSSQSGHNTVSWYQQALGQGPQFIFQYYREEENGRGNFPPRFSGLQFPNYSSELNVNALELDDSALYLCASSPLGQGSDTEAFFGQGTRLTVV.

V and J are TRBV7-9 and TRBJ2-2; unclear D gene. The germline CDR1 and CDR2 sequences are SEHNR and FQNEAQ (reference sequence). This CDR3 has 15 residues. V was trimmed by 3 bases and J by 4 bases, leaving 12 bases between them. CDR3 amino acids: CASSFTGLGTGELFF. For the CDR3, the DNA is TGTGCCAGCAGCTTTACCGGGCTGGGCACCGGGGAGCTGTTTTTT.